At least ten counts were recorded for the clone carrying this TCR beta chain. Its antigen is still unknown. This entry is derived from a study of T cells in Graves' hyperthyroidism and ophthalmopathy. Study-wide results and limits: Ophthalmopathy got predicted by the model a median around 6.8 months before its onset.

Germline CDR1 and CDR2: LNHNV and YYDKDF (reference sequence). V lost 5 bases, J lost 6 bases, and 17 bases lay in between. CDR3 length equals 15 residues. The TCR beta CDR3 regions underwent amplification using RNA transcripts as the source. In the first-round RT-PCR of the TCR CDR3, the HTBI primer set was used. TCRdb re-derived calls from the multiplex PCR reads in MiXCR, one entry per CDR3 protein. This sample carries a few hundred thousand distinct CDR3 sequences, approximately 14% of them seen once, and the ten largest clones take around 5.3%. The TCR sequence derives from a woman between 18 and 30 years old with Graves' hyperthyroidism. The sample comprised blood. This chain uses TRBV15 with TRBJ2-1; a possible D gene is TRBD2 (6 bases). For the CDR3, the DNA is TGTGCCACCAGCCGCGGAGGGCCCACGGCCAATGAGCAGTTCTTC. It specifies CATSRGGPTANEQFF.